One sample yielded the 14 T cell receptor beta chains listed below, sequenced in a study of T cell clonotyping in hematopoietic cell transplantation. The sample's time point: recipient sample about 28 days before transplant, after cytoreduction. Produced via immunoSEQ multiplex PCR; TCRdb's table is partial and in-frame only. The profile covers 25,000 to 30,000 clones, with approximately 94% appearing a single time and 2% to 2.5% taken by the ten largest. The sample was peripheral blood mononuclear cells, taken before stem cell transplant. Receptors originate from a man in his forties or fifties with acute myeloid leukemia. Some clones in this sample may be carry-over from other donors' samples.

Concerning this clone: The sample carries other DNA sequences with the same CDR3. The chain uses TRBV9 and TRBJ2-2; 8 nucleotides agree with TRBD1. Germline trimming cut 0 bases from V and 4 bases from J; bases unmatched to any gene: 2. The V gene's germline CDR1 is SGDLS and CDR2 YYNGEE. This CDR3 has 15 residues. As DNA, the CDR3 is TGTGCCAGCAGCGTAGAAACAGGGGGCACCGGGGAGCTGTTTTTT. Protein sequence: CASSVETGGTGELFF.

CDR3 region: CASSAWRGDSNQPQHF. The CDR3 nucleotides read TGTGCCAGCAGTGCCTGGAGAGGGGATAGCAATCAGCCCCAGCATTTT. This chain connects TRBV6-1 to TRBJ1-5, with D perhaps matching TRBD1 (5 bases). In germline, CDR1 is MNHNS, CDR2 SASEGT. This CDR3 spans 16 amino acids. Trimming took off 4 bases at V and 0 bases at J, with 13 bases between the two ends.

This clone was seen a handful of times. The V gene is TRBV5-4, the J gene TRBJ2-7; D ambiguous. CDR3 length equals 13 residues. V gave up 4 bases and J gave up 4 bases, with 12 bases separating them. Germline V gives CDR1 SGHNT, CDR2 YYREEE (reference sequence). CDR3 sequence: CASSLVGSYEQYF. Written as DNA, the CDR3 is TGTGCCAGCAGCCTAGTTGGGTCATACGAGCAGTACTTC.

The chain joins TRBV11-2 to TRBJ2-5; D gene unclear. The CDR3 consists of 12 residues. V lost 2 bases and J lost 3, with 4 bases in between. CDR1 and CDR2 from the germline V gene are SGHAT and FQNNGV. The CDR3 nucleotides read TGTGCCAGCAGCTTATTCGAAGAGACCCAGTACTTC. Translating it yields CASSLFEETQYF.

The chain links TRBV4-1 to TRBJ1-4, with a weak D call TRBD1 (5 bases). The CDR3 length is 17 residues. V was shortened by 4 bases and J by 2 bases, with 17 bases between the two germline ends. Germline V gives CDR1 MGHRA, CDR2 YSYEKL. The CDR3 sequence: CASSRSVVRGTNEKLFF. In DNA, the CDR3 is TGCGCCAGCAGCCGCTCCGTCGTGAGGGGCACTAATGAAAAACTGTTTTTT.

The chain links TRBV5-1 to TRBJ2-1; TRBD1 agrees at 9 bases. This CDR3 region has 17 residues. The V gene end was trimmed by 4 bases and the J gene end by 9 bases; junction bases not matched to a gene: 17. The V gene's germline CDR1 is SGHRS and CDR2 YFSETQ. This CDR3 reads CASSPYRGRGGLGEQFF. CDR3 in DNA: TGCGCCAGCAGCCCCTACAGGGGGCGAGGAGGGTTAGGTGAGCAGTTCTTC.

The chain uses TRBV19 and TRBJ2-1; D call uncertain. The V gene's germline CDR1 is LNHDA and CDR2 SQIVND (reference sequence). V lost 1 base and J lost 2, with 12 bases in between. The CDR3 has 16 residues. CDR3: CASSIAARGTYNEQFF. In DNA, the CDR3 is TGTGCCAGTAGTATAGCCGCTCGCGGAACCTACAATGAGCAGTTCTTC.

The chain is built from TRBV19 and TRBJ2-1; 11 positions match TRBD2. V was pared by 7 bases and J by 9 bases, with 5 bases of the junction left unmatched. This CDR3 is built from 13 residues. The germline V gene encodes CDR1 LNHDA and CDR2 SQIVND (reference sequence). The CDR3 coding sequence is TGTGCCAGTAATCGGCTAGCGGGGGGTGAGCAGTTCTTC. It yields the protein CASNRLAGGEQFF.

The chain recombines TRBV9 with TRBJ1-6, with a tentative D call TRBD1 (6 bases). Trimming cost V 4 bases and J 9 bases, with 17 bases left between them. Germline V lookup: CDR1 SGDLS, CDR2 YYNGEE. There are 15 residues in the CDR3. The CDR3 here is CASSLEGGSLSPLHF. The CDR3 region has the DNA TGTGCCAGCAGCCTCGAGGGGGGTTCTCTTTCACCCCTCCACTTT. Drawing the rest from reference TRBV9 and TRBJ1-6, the complete variable domain is DSGVTQTPKHLITATGQRVTLRCSPRSGDLSVYWYQQSLDQGLQFLIQYYNGEERAKGNILERFSAQQFPDLHSELNLSSLELGDSALYFCASSLEGGSLSPLHFGNGTRLTVT.

V usage is TRBV4-3 and J usage is TRBJ2-7, with 8 bases lining up with TRBD1. The CDR3 has 15 amino acids. Germline V gene data show CDR1 as LGHNA and CDR2 as YSLEER. The V gene end was trimmed by 4 bases and the J gene end by 5 bases; junction bases not matched to a gene: 10. The CDR3 protein is CASSLSRTGNHEQYF. CDR3 DNA sequence: TGCGCCAGCAGCCTCAGCCGGACAGGGAACCACGAGCAGTACTTC.

This chain uses TRBV7-2 with TRBJ1-4; D is unresolved. With 0 bases removed from V and 7 bases from J, the gap between germline ends came to 15 bases. There are 16 residues in the CDR3. Germline V CDR1 and CDR2: SGHTA, FQGNSA. Written as DNA, the CDR3 is TGTGCCAGCAGCTTAGCATTAATGCAAATTGGTGAAAAACTGTTTTTT. Amino acids: CASSLALMQIGEKLFF.

This clone was observed once. This chain joins TRBV6-6 and TRBJ1-1; no clear D gene. This CDR3 is 13 amino acids long. V lost 0 bases, J lost 4 bases, and 6 bases lay in between. The germline V gene encodes CDR1 MNHNY and CDR2 SVGAGI (reference sequence). CDR3 sequence (DNA): TGTGCCAGCAGTTACTCGGGTAGCACTGAAGCTTTCTTT. Its translation: CASSYSGSTEAFF.

CDR3 sequence (DNA): TGTGCCAGCAGCTTAGTCAACGAACTTAATGAAAAACTGTTTTTT. This gives the protein CASSLVNELNEKLFF. V gene TRBV7-2 combines with J gene TRBJ1-4; D is unresolved. Deletions cut 1 base from V and 4 bases from J, with 10 bases between. The CDR3 is 15 amino acids. Germline CDR1 reads SGHTA; CDR2 reads FQGNSA.

The chain couples TRBV6-1 to TRBJ2-1, with 8 bases fitting TRBD2. J lost 3 bases, V lost 8 bases, and 9 bases had no gene match. CDR1 and CDR2 (germline): MNHNS, SASEGT. This CDR3 is built from 15 residues. This chain's CDR3 is CASRRESGGYNEQFF. CDR3 nucleotides: TGTGCCAGCCGGCGGGAGAGCGGGGGCTACAATGAGCAGTTCTTC.